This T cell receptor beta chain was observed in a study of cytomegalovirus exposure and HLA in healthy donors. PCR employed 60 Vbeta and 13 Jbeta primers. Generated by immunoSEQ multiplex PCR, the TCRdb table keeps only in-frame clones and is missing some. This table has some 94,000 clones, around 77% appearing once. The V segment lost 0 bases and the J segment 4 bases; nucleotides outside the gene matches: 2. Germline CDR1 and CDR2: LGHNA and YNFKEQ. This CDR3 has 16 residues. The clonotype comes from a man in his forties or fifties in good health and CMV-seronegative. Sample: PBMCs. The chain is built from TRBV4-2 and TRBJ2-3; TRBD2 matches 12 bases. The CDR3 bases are TGTGCCAGCAGCCAAGAAACTAGCGGGAGGTCAGATACGCAGTATTTT. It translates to CASSQETSGRSDTQYF.